Following are 14 T cell receptor beta chains from one sample sequenced in a study of T cell repertoires in ileal Crohn's disease. Measured with immunoSEQ multiplex PCR; TCRdb has only the in-frame clones, and not every one. This sample has around 15,000 clones, with under 80% found just once. The sample comprised ileal tissue. The receptors shown here come from an adult with Crohn's disease.

The chain is built from TRBV6-5 and TRBJ1-4; TRBD1 matches at 8 bases. V trimming: 6 bases; J trimming: 7 bases; junction bases outside the gene matches: 10. The CDR3 consists of 15 residues. Germline CDR1 MNHEY, CDR2 SVGAGI. CDR3 region: CASRPTGGLSEKLFF. CDR3 sequence (DNA): TGTGCCAGCAGGCCCACAGGGGGTCTCAGTGAAAAACTGTTTTTT.

This rearrangement joins TRBV27 to TRBJ2-1, with a tentative D call TRBD1 (6 bases). CDR1 is MNHEY and CDR2 is SMNVEV in the germline V gene (reference sequence). This CDR3 has 14 amino acids. Trimming took off 2 bases at V and 10 bases at J, with 15 bases between the two ends. The CDR3 DNA follows: TGTGCCAGCAGTTTAGGACAGCCCGCAATAGAGCAGTTCTTC. Protein product: CASSLGQPAIEQFF.

The chain is built from TRBV5-1 and TRBJ2-2, with TRBD1 as a possible D gene (6 bases). Deletions cut 7 bases from V and 1 base from J, with 8 bases between. Germline values: CDR1 SGHRS, CDR2 YFSETQ. The CDR3 totals 13 residues. The CDR3 reads CASEGVNTGELFF. DNA of the CDR3: TGCGCCAGCGAGGGGGTGAACACCGGGGAGCTGTTTTTT.

This clone appeared a single time. The chain combines TRBV7-9 with TRBJ1-1, with 7 bases fitting TRBD1. Per germline, CDR1 SEHNR and CDR2 FQNEAQ (reference sequence). Losses at the gene ends were 5 bases for V and 0 bases for J; bases not matched to a gene: 9. The CDR3 length is 16 residues. The CDR3 reads CASSLSWGTVNTEAFF. DNA for the CDR3: TGTGCCAGCAGCCTAAGTTGGGGGACAGTGAACACTGAAGCTTTCTTT.

V usage is TRBV5-1 and J usage is TRBJ2-3, with a possible D match to TRBD1 (6 bases). Germline-derived CDR1 and CDR2 are SGHRS and YFSETQ. V lost 0 bases and J 2 bases, leaving 13 bases between the germline ends. This CDR3 contains 16 residues. DNA of the CDR3: TGCGCCAGCAGCTTGGCGGTTAGGGGGTCCACAGATACGCAGTATTTT. Residues: CASSLAVRGSTDTQYF. Using reference TRBV5-1 and TRBJ2-3 for the parts outside the CDR3, the full variable domain is KAGVTQTPRYLIKTRGQQVTLSCSPISGHRSVSWYQQTPGQGLQFLFEYFSETQRNKGNFPGRFSGRQFSNSRSEMNVSTLELGDSALYLCASSLAVRGSTDTQYFGPGTRLTVL.

The chain employs TRBV29-1 and TRBJ2-5; 11 nucleotides match TRBD2. V dropped 3 bases and J dropped 5; count of bases not matched to a gene: 8. This CDR3 has 15 residues. Looked up from germline, CDR1 is SQVTM and CDR2 is ANQGSEA. CDR3 loop: CSVDGGLAGGETQYF. The CDR3 DNA is TGCAGCGTTGATGGGGGGCTAGCGGGGGGTGAGACCCAGTACTTC.

This clone was counted a few times. This chain connects TRBV6-1 to TRBJ1-5; TRBD1 matches 8 bases. The germline V gene encodes CDR1 MNHNS and CDR2 SASEGT. This CDR3 region has 17 residues. Unmatched junction bases numbered 10, after V lost 1 base and J lost 5 bases. The CDR3 coding sequence is TGTGCCAGCAGTGAAGATACAGGGGGGGCAGGGTATCAGCCCCAGCATTTT. Protein: CASSEDTGGAGYQPQHF.

The V and J genes are TRBV28 and TRBJ2-2, with D possibly matching TRBD1 (7 bases). This CDR3 region has 14 residues. CDR1 and CDR2 (germline): MDHEN, SYDVKM. Deletions cut 6 bases from V and 7 bases from J, with 15 bases between. In DNA form, the CDR3 reads TGTGCCAGCAGCCCAGGGGGGAAGGGCGGGGAGCTGTTTTTT. Protein sequence: CASSPGGKGGELFF.

This clone showed up just once. V and J are TRBV9 and TRBJ1-1, with unresolved D. Looked up from germline, CDR1 is SGDLS and CDR2 is YYNGEE. There are 14 residues in the CDR3. The V gene lost 2 bases and the J gene lost 3 bases, with 11 bases spanning the gap. The CDR3, as DNA: TGTGCCAGCAGCGTGAGGGAAGTTTACACTGAAGCTTTCTTT. It translates to CASSVREVYTEAFF. Combining the CDR3 with reference TRBV9 and TRBJ1-1 gives the whole variable domain DSGVTQTPKHLITATGQRVTLRCSPRSGDLSVYWYQQSLDQGLQFLIQYYNGEERAKGNILERFSAQQFPDLHSELNLSSLELGDSALYFCASSVREVYTEAFFGQGTRLTVV.

The chain employs TRBV9 and TRBJ1-4; weak D call: TRBD1 (5 bases). Germline-derived CDR1 and CDR2 are SGDLS and YYNGEE. The V end lost 0 bases, the J end lost 3 bases, and 9 bases lay between the germline ends. The CDR3 loop spans 15 amino acids. The CDR3 nucleotides read TGTGCCAGCAGCGTAGAAGGGGTGGCTAATGAAAAACTGTTTTTT. Encoded protein: CASSVEGVANEKLFF.

The genes are TRBV27 and TRBJ1-2; 8 bases align to TRBD1. The length of the CDR3 is 13 residues. Per germline, CDR1 MNHEY and CDR2 SMNVEV (reference sequence). V trimming: 10 bases; J trimming: 4 bases; junction bases outside the gene matches: 8. CDR3: CAISPGQGYGYTF. DNA of the CDR3: TGTGCCATCAGCCCCGGACAGGGCTATGGCTACACCTTC.

The chain joins TRBV5-4 to TRBJ2-1; D gene unclear. Trimming removed 0 bases from V and 0 bases from J, with 10 bases in between. The CDR3 totals 16 residues. Per the germline V gene, CDR1 is SGHNT and CDR2 is YYREEE (reference sequence). DNA of the CDR3: TGTGCCAGCAGCTTGGGCTCCCGCTACTCCTACAATGAGCAGTTCTTC. Translated: CASSLGSRYSYNEQFF.

The V and J genes are TRBV12-5 and TRBJ1-2; 7 positions match TRBD1. V shed 5 bases, J shed 5 bases, and the junction held 2 bases outside the gene matches. Per germline, CDR1 LGHNT and CDR2 FRNRAP. This CDR3 has 12 amino acids. The CDR3 bases are TGTGCTAGTGGTGGGACAGCTTATGGCTACACCTTC. This translates into CASGGTAYGYTF.

The chain employs TRBV28 and TRBJ1-3; perhaps TRBD1 as D (5 bases). CDR3 length: 17 residues. Germline CDR1 is MDHEN and CDR2 is SYDVKM. V was shortened by 1 base and J by 0 bases, with 13 bases between the two germline ends. The CDR3 bases are TGTGCCAGCAGTTTATCGACAGCTCTCCTCTCTGGAAACACCATATATTTT. Protein sequence: CASSLSTALLSGNTIYF.